Following are 10 T cell receptor beta chains from one sample sequenced in a study of cytomegalovirus exposure and HLA in healthy donors. This PCR relied on a set of 60 Vbeta primers and 13 Jbeta primers. Profiling relied on immunoSEQ multiplex PCR, and the TCRdb table lists in-frame clones only, not all of them. This table has 140,000 to 150,000 clones, around a tenth appearing once. The sequencing sample was made of PBMCs. The receptors here all came from a man aged 45-60 years in good health and CMV-seronegative.

This clone was seen a handful of times. The rearrangement uses TRBV5-1 and TRBJ2-1, with 7 bases matching TRBD1. From germline, CDR1 is SGHRS and CDR2 YFSETQ. V shed 0 bases and J 3 bases; nucleotides not matched to a gene: 3. This CDR3 is 15 amino acids long. The CDR3 sequence is CASSLDRDSYNEQFF. The DNA of the CDR3 is TGCGCCAGCAGCTTGGACCGGGACAGCTACAATGAGCAGTTCTTC. Variable domain in full (rest from reference TRBV5-1 and TRBJ2-1): KAGVTQTPRYLIKTRGQQVTLSCSPISGHRSVSWYQQTPGQGLQFLFEYFSETQRNKGNFPGRFSGRQFSNSRSEMNVSTLELGDSALYLCASSLDRDSYNEQFFGPGTRLTVL.

The chain joins TRBV2 to TRBJ2-5; D perhaps matches TRBD2 (6 bases). The CDR3 consists of 15 residues. The germline V gene encodes CDR1 SNHLY and CDR2 FYNNEI. V shed 1 base and J shed 2 bases, with 11 bases lying between them. CDR3 residues: CASSEGGDDQETQYF. CDR3 DNA: TGTGCCAGCAGTGAAGGCGGGGACGATCAAGAGACCCAGTACTTC. Supplemented by reference TRBV2 and TRBJ2-5, the full variable domain reads EPEVTQTPSHQVTQMGQEVILRCVPISNHLYFYWYRQILGQKVEFLVSFYNNEISEKSEIFDDQFSVERPDGSNFTLKIRSTKLEDSAMYFCASSEGGDDQETQYFGPGTRLLVL.

In this sample, this clone turned up a few times. The chain uses TRBV6-5 and TRBJ2-5; 8 positions agree with TRBD1. Germline V gene lookup returns CDR1 MNHEY and CDR2 SVGAGI. The V gene end was trimmed by 0 bases and the J gene end by 2 bases; junction bases not matched to a gene: 2. The CDR3 sequence is 15 residues long. The CDR3 region has the DNA TGTGCCAGCAGTTACTCTCGGACAGGGCAAGAGACCCAGTACTTC. Translating gives CASSYSRTGQETQYF.

This clone showed up just a few times. This rearrangement joins TRBV15 to TRBJ1-5, with a possible D match to TRBD1 (5 bases). CDR1 is LNHNV, CDR2 YYDKDF, per germline (reference sequence). This CDR3 spans 14 amino acids. V lost 0 bases and J 3 bases, leaving 6 bases between the germline ends. Here the CDR3 DNA reads TGTGCCACCAGCAGAGACAGGGTCAATCAGCCCCAGCATTTT. Translating it yields CATSRDRVNQPQHF.

J is TRBJ1-4 and V is TRBV30, with 7 positions matching TRBD1. Germline CDR1 GTSNPN, CDR2 SVGIG (reference sequence). V was clipped by 1 base and J by 4 bases; unmatched bases: 3. This CDR3 comprises 14 residues. The CDR3 bases are TGTGCCTGGAGTGGGGGGACAGTTAATGAAAAACTGTTTTTT. This sequence encodes CAWSGGTVNEKLFF. Supplemented by reference TRBV30 and TRBJ1-4, the full variable domain reads SQTIHQWPATLVQPVGSPLSLECTVEGTSNPNLYWYRQAAGRGLQLLFYSVGIGQISSEVPQNLSASRPQDRQFILSSKKLLLSDSGFYLCAWSGGTVNEKLFFGSGTQLSVL.

This clone has more than one count but fewer than ten. V and J are TRBV12-2 and TRBJ2-3; the D call in the table, TRBD2, was not verified against the DNA. TRBV12-2 is given as a pseudogene. The CDR3 covers 15 residues. Here the CDR3 DNA reads TGTGCAAGTCGCTTAGCGCGGGCAGTTACAGATACGCAGTATTTT. Protein: CASRLARAVTDTQYF.

This clone was seen a handful of times. V gene TRBV28 combines with J gene TRBJ1-5, with D possibly being TRBD1 (5 bases). CDR1 and CDR2 from the germline V gene are MDHEN and SYDVKM. V lost 8 bases, J lost 7 bases, and 15 bases lay in between. The CDR3 loop spans 13 amino acids. The CDR3 spells CASLPPGQQPQHF. The CDR3 nucleotides read TGTGCCAGCCTCCCCCCAGGGCAACAGCCCCAGCATTTT.

The chain uses TRBV28 and TRBJ1-2; 9 nucleotides match TRBD1. V gave up 8 bases and J gave up 5 bases; unmatched junction bases: 6. Germline-derived CDR1 and CDR2 are MDHEN and SYDVKM. The CDR3 consists of 13 residues. CDR3 nucleotides: TGTGCCAGCGAACAGGGGGCGCTTTATGGCTACACCTTC. Translated, it gives CASEQGALYGYTF.

This clone came up a few times. The J gene is TRBJ1-2, the V gene TRBV10-3, with 7 bases lining up with TRBD1. V dropped 3 bases and J dropped 8; count of bases not matched to a gene: 0. The CDR3 spans 11 residues. In germline, CDR1 is ENHRY, CDR2 SYGVKD. The CDR3 DNA is TGTGCCATCAGTGAAGGGGGCGGCTACACCTTC. This encodes CAISEGGGYTF.

This clone has only a few counts. The chain uses TRBV5-1 and TRBJ2-1; D might be TRBD2 (6 bases). This CDR3 comprises 14 residues. CDR1 is SGHRS, CDR2 YFSETQ, per germline. The V end lost 10 bases, the J end lost 7 bases, and 21 bases lay between the germline ends. In DNA form, the CDR3 reads TGCGCCTCCATGCGGAGTGGAGGGGAAAATGAGCAGTTCTTC. This gives the protein CASMRSGGENEQFF.